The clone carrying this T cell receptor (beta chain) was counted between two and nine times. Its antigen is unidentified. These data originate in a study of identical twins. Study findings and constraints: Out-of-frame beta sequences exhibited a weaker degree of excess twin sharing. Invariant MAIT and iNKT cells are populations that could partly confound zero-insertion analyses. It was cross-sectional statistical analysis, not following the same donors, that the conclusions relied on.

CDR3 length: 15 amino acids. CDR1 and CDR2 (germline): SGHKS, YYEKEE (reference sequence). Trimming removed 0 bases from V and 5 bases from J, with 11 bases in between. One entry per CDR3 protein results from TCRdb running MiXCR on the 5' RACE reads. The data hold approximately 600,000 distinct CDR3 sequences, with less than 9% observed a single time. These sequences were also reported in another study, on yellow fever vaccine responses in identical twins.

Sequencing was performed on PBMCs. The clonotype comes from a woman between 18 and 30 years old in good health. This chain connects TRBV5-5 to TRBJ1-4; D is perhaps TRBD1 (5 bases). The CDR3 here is CASSLEAGQNEKLFF. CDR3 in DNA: TGTGCCAGCAGCTTGGAGGCAGGGCAAAATGAAAAACTGTTTTTT.